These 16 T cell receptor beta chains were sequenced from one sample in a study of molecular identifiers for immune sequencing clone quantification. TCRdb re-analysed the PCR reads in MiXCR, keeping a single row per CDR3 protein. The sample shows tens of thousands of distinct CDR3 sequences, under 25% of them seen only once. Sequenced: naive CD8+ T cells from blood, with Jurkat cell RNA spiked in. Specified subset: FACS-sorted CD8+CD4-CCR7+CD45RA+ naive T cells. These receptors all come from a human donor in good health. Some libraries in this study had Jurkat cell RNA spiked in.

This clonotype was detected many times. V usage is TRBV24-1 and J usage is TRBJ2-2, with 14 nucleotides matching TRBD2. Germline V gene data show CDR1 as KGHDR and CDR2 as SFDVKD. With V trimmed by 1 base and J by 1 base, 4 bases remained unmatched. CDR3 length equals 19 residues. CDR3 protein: CATSDFPGLAGVNTGELFF. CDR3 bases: TGTGCCACCAGTGATTTCCCGGGACTAGCGGGAGTGAACACCGGGGAGCTGTTTTTT.

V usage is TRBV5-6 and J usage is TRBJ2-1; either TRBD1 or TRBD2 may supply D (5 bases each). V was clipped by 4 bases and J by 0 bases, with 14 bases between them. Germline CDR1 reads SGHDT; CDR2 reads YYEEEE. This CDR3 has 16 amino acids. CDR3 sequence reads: CASSPGWGSSYNEQFF. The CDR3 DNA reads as TGTGCCAGCAGCCCTGGTTGGGGGTCCTCCTACAATGAGCAGTTCTTC.

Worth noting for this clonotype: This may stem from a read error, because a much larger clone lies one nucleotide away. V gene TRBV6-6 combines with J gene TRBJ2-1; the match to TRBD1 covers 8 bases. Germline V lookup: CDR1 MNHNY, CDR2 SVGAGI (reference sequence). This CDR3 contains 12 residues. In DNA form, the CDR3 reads TGTGCCAGCGCAGGGGGCTTTGATGAGCAGCTCTTC. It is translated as CASAGGFDEQLF.

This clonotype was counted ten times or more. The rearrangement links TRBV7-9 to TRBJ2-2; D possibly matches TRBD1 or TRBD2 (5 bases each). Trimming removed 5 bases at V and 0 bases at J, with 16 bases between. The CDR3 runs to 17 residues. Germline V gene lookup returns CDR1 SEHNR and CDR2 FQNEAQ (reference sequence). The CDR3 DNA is TGTGCCAGCAGCCCCCGGGACCAAACCGCGAACACCGGGGAGCTGTTTTTT. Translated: CASSPRDQTANTGELFF.

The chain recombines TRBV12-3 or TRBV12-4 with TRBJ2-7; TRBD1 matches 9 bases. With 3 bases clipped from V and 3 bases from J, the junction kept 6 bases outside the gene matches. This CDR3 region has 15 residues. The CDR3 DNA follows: TGTGCCAGCAGTTTCGCCGGGACAGGGCACTACGAGCAGTACTTC. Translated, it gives CASSFAGTGHYEQYF.

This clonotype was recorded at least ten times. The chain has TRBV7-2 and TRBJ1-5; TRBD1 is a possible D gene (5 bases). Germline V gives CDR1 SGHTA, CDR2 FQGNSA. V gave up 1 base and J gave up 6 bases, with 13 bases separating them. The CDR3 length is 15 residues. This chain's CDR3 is CASSLGSGTIQPQHF. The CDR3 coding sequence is TGTGCCAGCAGCTTAGGGTCAGGGACGATTCAGCCCCAGCATTTT.

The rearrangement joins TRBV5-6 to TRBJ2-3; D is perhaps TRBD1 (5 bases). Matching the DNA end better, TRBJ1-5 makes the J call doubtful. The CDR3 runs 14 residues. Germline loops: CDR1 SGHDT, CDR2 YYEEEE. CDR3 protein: CASSDSSSTDTQHF. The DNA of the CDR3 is TGTGCCAGCAGCGACAGCTCTAGCACAGATACGCAGCATTTT.

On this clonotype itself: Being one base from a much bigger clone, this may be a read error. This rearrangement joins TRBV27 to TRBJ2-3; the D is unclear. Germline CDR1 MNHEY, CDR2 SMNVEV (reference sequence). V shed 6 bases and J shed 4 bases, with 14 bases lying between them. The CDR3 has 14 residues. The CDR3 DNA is TGTGCCAGCAGCGCGGAGTTCTCCCCAGATACGCAGTATTTT. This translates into CASSAEFSPDTQYF.

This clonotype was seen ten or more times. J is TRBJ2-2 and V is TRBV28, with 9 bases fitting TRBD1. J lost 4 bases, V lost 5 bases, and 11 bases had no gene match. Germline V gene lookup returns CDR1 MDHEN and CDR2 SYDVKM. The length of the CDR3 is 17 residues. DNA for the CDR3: TGTGCCAGCAGTACCCACTACAGGGGGCAAGGCACCGGGGAGCTGTTTTTT. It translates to CASSTHYRGQGTGELFF.

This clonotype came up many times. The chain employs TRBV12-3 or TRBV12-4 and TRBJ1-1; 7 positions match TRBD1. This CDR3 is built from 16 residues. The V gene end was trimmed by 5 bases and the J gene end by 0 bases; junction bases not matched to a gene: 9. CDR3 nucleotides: TGTGCCAGCAGTCCCTCCTGGGACAGATTGAACACTGAAGCTTTCTTT. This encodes CASSPSWDRLNTEAFF.

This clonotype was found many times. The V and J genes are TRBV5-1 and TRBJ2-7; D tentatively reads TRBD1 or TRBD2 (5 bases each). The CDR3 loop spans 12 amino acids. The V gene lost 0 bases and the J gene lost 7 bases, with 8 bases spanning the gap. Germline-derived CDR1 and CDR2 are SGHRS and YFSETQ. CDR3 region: CASSLAGTEQYF. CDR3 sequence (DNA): TGCGCCAGCAGCTTGGCCGGGACGGAGCAGTACTTC.

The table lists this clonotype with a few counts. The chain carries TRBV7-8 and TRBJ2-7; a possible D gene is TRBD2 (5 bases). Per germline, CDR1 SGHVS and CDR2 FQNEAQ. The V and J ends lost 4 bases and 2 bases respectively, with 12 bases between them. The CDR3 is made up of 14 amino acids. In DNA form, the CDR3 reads TGTGCCAGCAGCTCAGCGGTCGGGGCCTACGAGCAGTACTTC. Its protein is CASSSAVGAYEQYF.

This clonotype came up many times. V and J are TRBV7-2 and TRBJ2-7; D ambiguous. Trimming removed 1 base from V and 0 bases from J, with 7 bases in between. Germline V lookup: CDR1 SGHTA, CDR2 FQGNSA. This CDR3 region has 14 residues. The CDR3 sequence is CASSLGEDSYEQYF. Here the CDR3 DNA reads TGTGCCAGCAGCTTAGGGGAAGACTCCTACGAGCAGTACTTC.

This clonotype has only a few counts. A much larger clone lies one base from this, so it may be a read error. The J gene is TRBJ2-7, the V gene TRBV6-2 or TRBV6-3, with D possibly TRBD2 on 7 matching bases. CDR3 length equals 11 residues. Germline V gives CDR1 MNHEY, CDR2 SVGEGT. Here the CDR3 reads CASSYPGGTSF. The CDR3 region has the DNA TGTGCCAGCAGTTACCCGGGGGGCACGTCCTTC.

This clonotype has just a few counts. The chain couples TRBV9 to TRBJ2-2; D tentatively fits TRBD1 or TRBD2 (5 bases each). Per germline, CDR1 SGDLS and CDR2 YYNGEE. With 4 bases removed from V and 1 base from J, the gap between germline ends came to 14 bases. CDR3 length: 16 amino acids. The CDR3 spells CASSLSPGRNTGELFF. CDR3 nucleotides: TGTGCCAGCAGCCTTTCACCGGGACGGAACACCGGGGAGCTGTTTTTT.

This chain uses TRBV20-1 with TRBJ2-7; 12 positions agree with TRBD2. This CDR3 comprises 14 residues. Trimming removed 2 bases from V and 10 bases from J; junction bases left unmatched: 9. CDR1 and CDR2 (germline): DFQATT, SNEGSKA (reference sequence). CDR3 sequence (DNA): TGCAGTGCTAGATTACTAGCGGGAGGTGTGGAACAGTACTTC. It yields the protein CSARLLAGGVEQYF.